The clone carrying this T cell receptor (beta chain) was counted a few times. The target antigen is unknown. This specimen comes from a study of beta chain features in type 1 diabetes. Study-level results: Fewer insertions but more deletions were seen at VDJ junctions in type 1 diabetes patients. Because the template was cDNA, high-expressing cells might be over-represented. Shortening that was moderate but significant affected the TCRB CDR3s of Type 1 diabetes patients in all four CD4+ subsets.

All sorted populations exceeded 95% purity. Expressed TCRB transcripts were sequenced because the entire RNA isolate underwent reverse transcription. Assay used: immunoSEQ multiplex PCR; TCRdb lists only in-frame clones, some missing. The table shows some 900,000 clones, with 17% occurring only once. Sequences were obtained from naive CD4+ T cells from blood. The source is a woman under 30 in good health.

CDR3 DNA sequence: TGCAGCGCTCCGACCCAAACCAGAAACAATGAGCAGTTCTTC. It codes for CSAPTQTRNNEQFF. The genes are TRBV29-1 and TRBJ2-1; the D is unclear. CDR1 SQVTM and CDR2 ANQGSEA come from the germline V gene. Deletions cut 7 bases from V and 5 bases from J, with 18 bases between. The CDR3 covers 14 residues.